This TCR beta chain derives from a study of blood T cell repertoires in COVID-19. Overall study: There were acute and convalescent COVID-19 samples, and they came from the United States, Italy and Spain.

The assay was immunoSEQ multiplex PCR, and TCRdb's table has in-frame clones only and misses some. Among 350,000 or so clones listed, 85% to 90% were seen once. Individuals drawn from around 24 US areas were roughly 18 to 89 years old. Participants' own reports of clinical history determined their cohort assignment. A PCR-confirmed or clinician-diagnosed COVID-19 case had contacted exposed participants within 2 weeks of entry. Sequencing was done on a sample of PBMCs or T cells enriched from blood (not recorded which). This receptor was obtained from a woman aged 25 to 39 who had been exposed to COVID-19.

The DNA of the CDR3 is TGTGCCAGCAGCTTAGCTCCAGGTCCGGATTCACCCCTCCACTTT. Translated, it gives CASSLAPGPDSPLHF. V usage is TRBV7-9 and J usage is TRBJ1-6; D remains ambiguous. Trimming took off 0 bases at V and 8 bases at J, with 11 bases between the two ends. Germline lookup yields CDR1 SEHNR and CDR2 FQNEAQ (reference sequence). This CDR3 has 15 residues.